This note documents a single T cell receptor (beta chain) sequence. As yet, its antigen is unknown. RNA extraction was followed by reverse transcription into cDNA, which acted as the sequencing template. The assay was immunoSEQ multiplex PCR, and TCRdb's table has in-frame clones only and misses some. The data contain roughly 5,900 clones, 63% of them singletons. This CDR3 region has 10 residues. The germline gives CDR1 LGHNA, CDR2 YSLEER. The V gene lost 5 bases and the J gene lost 6 bases, with 3 bases spanning the gap. The data originate from a study of CD8+ T cells in alopecia areata. Study information: Treated patients' severity was scored by percentage of affected scalp area. Broader study findings: The study also sequences resident alphabeta T cells of normal skin in scalp samples. More clonal than normal scalp was lesional scalp, particularly alopecia totalis/universalis.

Treatment described: oral pan-JAK inhibitor, 5-10 mg twice daily. Patients with alopecia areata provided lesional scalp punch biopsies as well as peripheral blood. The sequence derives from a human donor with alopecia areata. Sequences were derived from skin, sampled around week 34, from a patient treated with tofacitinib. The chain has TRBV4-3 and TRBJ2-3; D is ambiguous. The CDR3 coding sequence is TGCGCCAGCAGCTACGATACGCAGTATTTT. This translates into CASSYDTQYF.